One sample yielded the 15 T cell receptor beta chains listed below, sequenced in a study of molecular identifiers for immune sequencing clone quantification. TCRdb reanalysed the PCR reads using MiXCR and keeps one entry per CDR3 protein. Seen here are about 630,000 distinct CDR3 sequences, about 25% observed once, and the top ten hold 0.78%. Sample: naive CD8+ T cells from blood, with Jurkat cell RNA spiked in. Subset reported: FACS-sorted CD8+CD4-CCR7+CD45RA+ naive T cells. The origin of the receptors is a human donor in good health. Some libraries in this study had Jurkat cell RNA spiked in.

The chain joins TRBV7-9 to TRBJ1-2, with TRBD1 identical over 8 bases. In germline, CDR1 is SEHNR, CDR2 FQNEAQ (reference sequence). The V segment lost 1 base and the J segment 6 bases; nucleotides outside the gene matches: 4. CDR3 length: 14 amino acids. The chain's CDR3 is CASSLGTGSNGYTF. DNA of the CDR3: TGTGCCAGCAGCTTAGGGACAGGGTCGAATGGCTACACCTTC.

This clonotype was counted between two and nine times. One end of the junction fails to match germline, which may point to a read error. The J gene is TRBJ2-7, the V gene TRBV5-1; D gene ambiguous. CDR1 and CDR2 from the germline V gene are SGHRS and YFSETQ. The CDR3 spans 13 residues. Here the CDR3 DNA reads TGCGCCAGCAGCTTCGACCCTGGGTACGGGCAGTACTTC. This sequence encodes CASSFDPGYGQYF.

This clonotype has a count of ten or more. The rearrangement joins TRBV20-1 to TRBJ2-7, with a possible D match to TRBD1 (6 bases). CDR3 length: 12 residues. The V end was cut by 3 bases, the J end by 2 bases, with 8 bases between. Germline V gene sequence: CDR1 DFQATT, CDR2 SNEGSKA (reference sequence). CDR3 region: CSASNRAYEQYF. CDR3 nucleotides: TGCAGTGCTAGTAACAGGGCCTACGAGCAGTACTTC.

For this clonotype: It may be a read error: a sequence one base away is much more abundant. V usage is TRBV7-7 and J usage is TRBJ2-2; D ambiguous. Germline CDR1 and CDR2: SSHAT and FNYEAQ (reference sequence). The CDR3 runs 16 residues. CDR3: CASSLLSGKNTGELFF. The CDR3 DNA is TGTGCTAGCAGCTTACTCTCGGGCAAGAACACCGGGGAGCTGTTTTTT.

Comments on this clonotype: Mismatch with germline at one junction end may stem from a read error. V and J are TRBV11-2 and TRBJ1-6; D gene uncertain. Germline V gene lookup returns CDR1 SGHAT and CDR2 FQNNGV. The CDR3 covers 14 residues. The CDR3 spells CASSLVGLNSPRHF. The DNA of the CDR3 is TGTGCCAGCAGCTTAGTTGGCCTCAATTCACCCCGCCACTTT.

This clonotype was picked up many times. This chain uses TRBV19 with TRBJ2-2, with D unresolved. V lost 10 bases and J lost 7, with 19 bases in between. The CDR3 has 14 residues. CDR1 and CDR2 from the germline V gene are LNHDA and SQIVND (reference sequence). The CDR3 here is CATRPGPQNGELFF. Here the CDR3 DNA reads TGTGCCACCCGTCCCGGGCCCCAGAACGGGGAGCTGTTTTTT.

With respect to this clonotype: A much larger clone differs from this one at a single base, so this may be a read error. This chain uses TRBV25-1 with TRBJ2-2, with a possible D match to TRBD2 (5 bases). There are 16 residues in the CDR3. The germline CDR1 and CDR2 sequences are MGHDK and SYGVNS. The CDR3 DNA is TGTGCCAGCAGTGAGGTTGGGCGGATTAACACCGGGGAGCCGTTTTTT. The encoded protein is CASSEVGRINTGEPFF.

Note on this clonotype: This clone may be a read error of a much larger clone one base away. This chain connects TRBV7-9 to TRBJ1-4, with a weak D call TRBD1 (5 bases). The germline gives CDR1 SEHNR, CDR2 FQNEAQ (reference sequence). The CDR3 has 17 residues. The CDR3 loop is CASSFPPGSGANEKLCF. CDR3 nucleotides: TGTGCCAGCAGCTTTCCACCGGGAAGCGGGGCTAATGAAAAACTGTGTTTT. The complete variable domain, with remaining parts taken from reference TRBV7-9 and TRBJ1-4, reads DTGVSQNPRHKITKRGQNVTFRCDPISEHNRLYWYRQTLGQGPEFLTYFQNEAQLEKSRLLSDRFSAERPKGSFSTLEIQRTEQGDSAMYLCASSFPPGSGANEKLCFGSGTQLSVL.

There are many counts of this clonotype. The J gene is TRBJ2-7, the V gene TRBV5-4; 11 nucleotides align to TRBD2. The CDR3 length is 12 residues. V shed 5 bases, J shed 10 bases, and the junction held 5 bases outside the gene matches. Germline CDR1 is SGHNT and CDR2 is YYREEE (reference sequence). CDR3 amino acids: CASSPTSGKQYF. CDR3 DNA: TGTGCCAGCAGTCCGACTAGCGGGAAACAGTACTTC.

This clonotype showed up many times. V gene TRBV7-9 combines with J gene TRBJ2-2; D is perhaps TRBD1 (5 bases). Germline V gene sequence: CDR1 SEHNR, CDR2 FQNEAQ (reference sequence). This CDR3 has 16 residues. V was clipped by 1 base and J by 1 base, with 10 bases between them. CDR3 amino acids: CASSLVQGRNTGELFF. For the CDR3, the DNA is TGTGCCAGCAGCTTAGTGCAGGGAAGGAACACCGGGGAGCTGTTTTTT.

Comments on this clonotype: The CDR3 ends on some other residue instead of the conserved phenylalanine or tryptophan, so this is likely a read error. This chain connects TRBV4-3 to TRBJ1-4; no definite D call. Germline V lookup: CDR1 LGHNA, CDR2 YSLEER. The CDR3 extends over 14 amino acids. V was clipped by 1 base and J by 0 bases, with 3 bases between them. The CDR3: CASSQASTNEKLFL. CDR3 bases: TGCGCCAGCAGCCAAGCATCAACTAATGAAAAACTGTTTTTA.

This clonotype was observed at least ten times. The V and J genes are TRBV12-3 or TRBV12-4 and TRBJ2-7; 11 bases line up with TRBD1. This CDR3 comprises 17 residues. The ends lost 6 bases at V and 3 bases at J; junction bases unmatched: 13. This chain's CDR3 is CASSQDRGLPGDYEQYF. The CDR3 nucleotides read TGTGCCAGCAGCCAGGACAGGGGGCTTCCTGGAGACTACGAGCAGTACTTC.

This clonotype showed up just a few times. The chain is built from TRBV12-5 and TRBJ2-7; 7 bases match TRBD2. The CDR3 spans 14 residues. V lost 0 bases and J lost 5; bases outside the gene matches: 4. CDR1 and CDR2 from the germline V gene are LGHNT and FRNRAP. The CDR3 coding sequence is TGTGCTAGTGGTTTGGTAACTAGCGTCAACGAGCAGTACTTC. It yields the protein CASGLVTSVNEQYF.

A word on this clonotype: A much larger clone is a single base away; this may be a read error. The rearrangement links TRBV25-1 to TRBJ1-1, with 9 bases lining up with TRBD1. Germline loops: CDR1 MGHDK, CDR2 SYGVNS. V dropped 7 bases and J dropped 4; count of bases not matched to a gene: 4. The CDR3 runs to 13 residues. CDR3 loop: CASTTTGGTEAFF. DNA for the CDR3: TGTGCCAGCACAACGACAGGGGGCACTGAAGCTTTCTTT.

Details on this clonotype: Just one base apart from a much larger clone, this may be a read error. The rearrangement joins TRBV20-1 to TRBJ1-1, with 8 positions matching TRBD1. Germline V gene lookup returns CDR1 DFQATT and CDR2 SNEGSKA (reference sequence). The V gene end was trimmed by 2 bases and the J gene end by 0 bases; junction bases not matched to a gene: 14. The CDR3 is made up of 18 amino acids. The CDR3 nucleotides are TGCAGTGCTAGACACTGGACAGGGTTTCGAGATTTGAACACTGAAGCTTTCTTT. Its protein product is CSARHWTGFRDLNTEAFF.